Each of the 19 T cell receptor beta chains below was sequenced from the same sample in a study of sequential checkpoint blockade in melanoma (dated by TCRdb to 2018 to 2020). Receptor amplification or capture employed the immunoSEQ multiplex PCR assay. The source is immuneACCESS, and TCRdb retained only in-frame sequences with V and J called. Part of the clones is not carried over; for the studies checked, unresolved V genes explain less than half of this, and the remainder is unexplained. The sample has roughly 8,800 clones on record, around 70% of them singletons. The top ten clones comprise 24% of the sample. Sample treatment or condition, as interpreted from the label and publication: randomized to nivolumab then ipilimumab (arm A) or the reverse (arm B). Sequenced here: CD8+ T cells sorted from blood (inferred from file names), sampled from a patient given nivolumab and ipilimumab in sequence. These receptors were taken from a human donor with melanoma.

To note about this clone: One base separates it from a far larger clone, so it is likely a read error. The CDR3 bases are TGCGCCAGCAGCCAACTCGGACGTGTAGGCGGGGATCACACCGGGGAGCTGTTTTTT. Translation gives CASSQLGRVGGDHTGELFF. The rearrangement links TRBV4-1 to TRBJ2-2, with D perhaps TRBD2 (6 bases). Germline V gives CDR1 MGHRA, CDR2 YSYEKL. The V end was cut by 2 bases, the J end by 3 bases, with 22 bases between. This CDR3 comprises 19 residues.

The genes are TRBV14 and TRBJ2-7; 8 bases are a match to TRBD1. Germline V gene data show CDR1 as SGHDN and CDR2 as FVKESK. The V and J ends lost 4 bases and 3 bases, in that order; junction bases with no gene match: 8. CDR3 length equals 15 residues. CDR3 region: CASSPFRDRIYEQYF. The CDR3 DNA sequence: TGTGCCAGCAGCCCATTCCGGGACAGGATCTACGAGCAGTACTTC.

The chain employs TRBV7-9 and TRBJ2-5; TRBD2 aligns across 8 bases. CDR1 is SEHNR and CDR2 is FQNEAQ in the germline V gene (reference sequence). The CDR3 is made up of 12 amino acids. J gave up 7 bases and V 5 bases, and 3 bases lay outside the gene matches. CDR3 loop: CASSPGGGTQYF. The CDR3 region has the DNA TGTGCCAGCAGCCCCGGGGGGGGGACCCAGTACTTC. Complete variable domain (other parts from reference TRBV7-9 and TRBJ2-5): DTGVSQNPRHKITKRGQNVTFRCDPISEHNRLYWYRQTLGQGPEFLTYFQNEAQLEKSRLLSDRFSAERPKGSFSTLEIQRTEQGDSAMYLCASSPGGGTQYFGPGTRLLVL.

The chain links TRBV4-2 to TRBJ2-1, with 9 bases lining up with TRBD2. Germline V gene data show CDR1 as LGHNA and CDR2 as YNFKEQ. This CDR3 is 16 amino acids long. Trimming removed 0 bases from V and 3 bases from J; junction bases left unmatched: 3. CDR3 DNA sequence: TGTGCCAGCAGCCAAGACTCGACTAGCGGCTACAATGAGCAGTTCTTC. Translated: CASSQDSTSGYNEQFF.

The chain is built from TRBV2 and TRBJ2-1; D not certain. Trimming pared 9 bases from V and 0 bases from J, leaving 9 bases between. This CDR3 has 13 amino acids. Germline lookup yields CDR1 SNHLY and CDR2 FYNNEI. CDR3 coding DNA: TGTGCCAGTAAAGCCCCCTCCTACAATGAGCAGTTCTTC. Protein: CASKAPSYNEQFF.

V and J are TRBV6-4 and TRBJ2-3, with a possible D match to TRBD2 (5 bases). The CDR3 loop spans 15 amino acids. Per the germline V gene, CDR1 is MRHNA and CDR2 is SNTAGT. Trimming removed 2 bases at V and 2 bases at J, with 11 bases between. The CDR3 reads CASSDGSRDTDTQYF. As DNA, the CDR3 is TGTGCCAGCAGTGACGGTAGCCGGGACACAGATACGCAGTATTTT.

The chain employs TRBV14 and TRBJ1-1; 9 positions match TRBD1. There are 14 residues in the CDR3. Germline V CDR1 and CDR2: SGHDN, FVKESK. J was trimmed by 7 bases and V by 4 bases; bases with no gene match: 7. The CDR3 coding sequence is TGTGCCAGCAGCCTTTTACAGGGGGCTGATGAAGCTTTCTTT. Its translation is CASSLLQGADEAFF.

The V call is TRBV28, the J call TRBJ2-7; 8 bases map to TRBD2. The CDR3 loop spans 20 amino acids. The J segment lost 1 base and the V segment lost 5 bases, leaving 22 bases of the junction unmatched. Looked up from germline, CDR1 is MDHEN and CDR2 is SYDVKM. The CDR3 DNA is TGTGCCAGCAGTCTCACACGGTCGAATGAGCGGGAGACTATTTCCTACGAGCAGTACTTC. It is translated as CASSLTRSNERETISYEQYF.

The V gene is TRBV5-1, the J gene TRBJ1-4; D gene unclear. This CDR3 region has 14 residues. The V and J ends lost 2 bases and 14 bases respectively, with 19 bases between them. Germline-derived CDR1 and CDR2 are SGHRS and YFSETQ. CDR3 region: CASSLFGLKARLFF. The CDR3 DNA follows: TGCGCCAGCAGCTTATTCGGACTAAAAGCGCGGCTGTTTTTT. Complete variable domain (other parts from reference TRBV5-1 and TRBJ1-4): KAGVTQTPRYLIKTRGQQVTLSCSPISGHRSVSWYQQTPGQGLQFLFEYFSETQRNKGNFPGRFSGRQFSNSRSEMNVSTLELGDSALYLCASSLFGLKARLFFGSGTQLSVL.

This chain joins TRBV7-3 and TRBJ2-2; 8 nucleotides agree with TRBD2. V lost 1 base and J lost 0; bases outside the gene matches: 7. Per the germline V gene, CDR1 is SGHTA and CDR2 is FQGTGA. There are 18 residues in the CDR3. The CDR3 here is CASSLSSERGSNTGELFF. As DNA, the CDR3 is TGTGCCAGCAGCTTAAGTAGCGAGCGGGGGTCGAACACCGGGGAGCTGTTTTTT.

This chain links TRBV19 with TRBJ2-1; TRBD2 matches 8 bases. The CDR3 sequence is 14 residues long. Per germline, CDR1 LNHDA and CDR2 SQIVND (reference sequence). With 7 bases clipped from V and 3 bases from J, the junction kept 5 bases outside the gene matches. CDR3 in DNA: TGTGCCAGTACCCGGGGGGGTGACTACAATGAGCAGTTCTTC. Protein: CASTRGGDYNEQFF.

The chain combines TRBV10-3 with TRBJ2-7, with D tentatively TRBD2 (6 bases). V lost 4 bases to trimming and J lost 1 base, with 17 bases between them. The germline V gene encodes CDR1 ENHRY and CDR2 SYGVKD. The CDR3 is 16 amino acids. CDR3 DNA sequence: TGTGCCATCAGTGCTGCCGGAACTAGCTCGTCCTACGAGCAGTACTTC. It translates to CAISAAGTSSSYEQYF.

This clone was detected a few times. Other DNA sequences of this sample code for an identical CDR3. V is TRBV19 and J is TRBJ1-5, with D perhaps matching TRBD1 (5 bases). Trimming shortened V by 4 bases and J by 4 bases, and 8 bases separated the two germline ends. Germline loops: CDR1 LNHDA, CDR2 SQIVND (reference sequence). This CDR3 is built from 13 residues. The CDR3 DNA reads as TGTGCCAGTAGTACGGGGGTTAATCAGCCCCAGCATTTT. Amino acid sequence: CASSTGVNQPQHF.

This chain connects TRBV4-1 to TRBJ1-4, with TRBD1 matching over 12 bases. Germline assignment: CDR1 MGHRA and CDR2 YSYEKL. Trimming removed 4 bases from V and 6 bases from J; junction bases left unmatched: 3. This CDR3 contains 15 residues. The CDR3 loop is CASSRGQGADEKLFF. CDR3 coding DNA: TGCGCCAGCAGCCGGGGACAGGGGGCTGATGAAAAACTGTTTTTT.

The chain joins TRBV27 to TRBJ1-1, with 10 bases identical to TRBD1. Germline values: CDR1 MNHEY, CDR2 SMNVEV (reference sequence). The CDR3 has 14 residues. V was pared by 3 bases and J by 4 bases, with 2 bases of the junction left unmatched. CDR3 sequence reads: CASSLTGGLTEAFF. CDR3 nucleotide sequence: TGTGCCAGCAGTTTGACAGGGGGCCTCACTGAAGCTTTCTTT.

The rearrangement joins TRBV7-8 to TRBJ2-7; D unclear. Germline CDR1 is SGHVS and CDR2 is FQNEAQ. V dropped 9 bases and J dropped 0 bases, with 15 bases sitting between them. This CDR3 is built from 14 residues. DNA for the CDR3: TGTGCCAGTCAAGAACCTTCGAGCTCCTACGAGCAGTACTTC. Amino acid sequence: CASQEPSSSYEQYF.

The chain carries TRBV6-6 and TRBJ2-2; perhaps TRBD1 as D (5 bases). CDR1 and CDR2 from the germline V gene are MNHNY and SVGAGI (reference sequence). The CDR3 is 14 residues long. V was cut by 2 bases and J by 5 bases, with 9 bases left in between. The CDR3 bases are TGTGCCAGCAGTTACGTGGGGCAAACCGGGGAGCTGTTTTTT. Protein: CASSYVGQTGELFF.

The genes are TRBV7-6 and TRBJ2-5, with a tentative D call TRBD1 (5 bases). In germline, CDR1 is SGHVS, CDR2 FNYEAQ. This CDR3 contains 15 residues. V was clipped by 2 bases and J by 11 bases, with 21 bases between them. In DNA, the CDR3 is TGTGCCAGCAGCTTATTTGGCTCCCTGCCTGGGGCACAGTACTTC. Residues: CASSLFGSLPGAQYF.

This chain links TRBV4-3 with TRBJ2-7; 10 bases are shared with TRBD2. CDR1 and CDR2 from the germline V gene are LGHNA and YSLEER. The CDR3 has 15 residues. V lost 4 bases to trimming and J lost 5 bases; unmatched junction nucleotides: 8. The CDR3 here is CASSPVGTSVDEQYF. For the CDR3, the DNA is TGCGCCAGCAGCCCAGTGGGGACTAGCGTAGACGAGCAGTACTTC.